This TCR beta chain was identified in a study of Graves' ophthalmopathy and Graves' hyperthyroidism. Study results and caveats: Among expanded thyroid clonotypes above 0.001 frequency, most also occurred in blood.

Clinical symptoms, serum thyroxine, TRAb, thyroid ultrasound and orbital computed tomography formed the basis of diagnosis. The CDR3 has 17 residues. Trimming stripped 1 base from V and 3 bases from J, with 15 bases between. From germline, CDR1 is MGHDK and CDR2 SYGVNS. Researchers took RNA transcripts and amplified TCR beta CDR3 regions from them. In the first round, RT-PCR was carried out with HTBI primers, and a multiplex PCR formed the second round. TCRdb reprocessed the multiplex PCR reads with MiXCR, giving one entry per CDR3 protein. The data contain 600,000 to 700,000 distinct CDR3 sequences, about two fifths of them singletons. A remark on this clonotype: Its specificity is unknown.

Material: peripheral blood. The genes are TRBV25-1 and TRBJ2-2, with TRBD1 as a possible D gene (7 bases). This TCR derives from an adult man with Graves' ophthalmopathy. The CDR3 region has the DNA TGTGCCAGCAGTGAATCGGTGACAGGGACTCACACCGGGGAGCTGTTTTTT. It specifies CASSESVTGTHTGELFF.